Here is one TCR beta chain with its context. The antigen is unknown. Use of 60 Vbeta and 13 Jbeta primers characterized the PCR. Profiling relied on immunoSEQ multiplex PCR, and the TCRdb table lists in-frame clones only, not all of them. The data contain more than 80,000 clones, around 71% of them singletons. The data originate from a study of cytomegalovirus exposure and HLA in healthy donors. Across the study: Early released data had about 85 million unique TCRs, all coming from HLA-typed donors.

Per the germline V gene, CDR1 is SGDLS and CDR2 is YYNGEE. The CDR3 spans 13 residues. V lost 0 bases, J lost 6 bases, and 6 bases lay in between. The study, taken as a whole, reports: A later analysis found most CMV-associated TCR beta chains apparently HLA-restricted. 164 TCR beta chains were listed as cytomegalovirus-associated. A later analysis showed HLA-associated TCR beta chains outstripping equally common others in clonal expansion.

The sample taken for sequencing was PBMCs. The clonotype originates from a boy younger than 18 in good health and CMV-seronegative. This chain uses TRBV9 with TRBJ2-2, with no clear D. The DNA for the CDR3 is TGTGCCAGCAGCGTAGAATTCGCCGGGGAGCTGTTTTTT. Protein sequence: CASSVEFAGELFF.